This TCR beta chain was profiled in a study of cytomegalovirus exposure and HLA in healthy donors. The CDR3 loop spans 14 amino acids. Germline V CDR1 and CDR2: MRHNA, SNTAGT. With 6 bases clipped from V and 3 bases from J, the junction kept 7 bases outside the gene matches. The primer mix had 60 Vbeta and 13 Jbeta primers. Assay: immunoSEQ multiplex PCR; the TCRdb copy retains only in-frame clones and omits some. The sample shows around 130,000 clones, around 8.5% of them seen only once. The TCR was taken from a man in his forties or fifties in good health and CMV-seronegative. V is TRBV6-4 and J is TRBJ1-1, with 7 bases that match TRBD1. The sequenced sample was PBMCs. CDR3 sequence (DNA): TGTGCCAGCAGAGAACAGGGGACGGACACTGAAGCTTTCTTT. Its translation: CASREQGTDTEAFF.